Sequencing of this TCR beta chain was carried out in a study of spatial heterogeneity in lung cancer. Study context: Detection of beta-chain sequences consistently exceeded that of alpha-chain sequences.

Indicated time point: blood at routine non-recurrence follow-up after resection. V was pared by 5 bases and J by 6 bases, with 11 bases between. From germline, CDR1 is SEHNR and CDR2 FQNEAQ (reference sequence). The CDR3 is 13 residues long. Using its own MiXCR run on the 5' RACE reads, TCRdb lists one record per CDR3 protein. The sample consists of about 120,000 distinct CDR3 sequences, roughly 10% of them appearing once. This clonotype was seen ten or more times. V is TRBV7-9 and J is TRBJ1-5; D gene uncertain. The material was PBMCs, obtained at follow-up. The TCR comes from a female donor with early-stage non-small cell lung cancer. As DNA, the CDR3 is TGTGCCAGCAGCAGTGGGTGGGCTCAGCCCCAGCATTTT. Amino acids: CASSSGWAQPQHF.